This T cell receptor (beta chain) was found in a study of monozygotic twins with cystic fibrosis. J gave up 5 bases and V 6 bases, and 8 bases lay outside the gene matches. CDR3 length equals 14 residues. Germline V gene sequence: CDR1 SNHLY, CDR2 FYNNEI. Repertoires were generated with immunoSEQ multiplex PCR, while TCRdb's copy carries only in-frame clones and drops some. The sample carries 9,500 or so clones, 98% to 99% recorded once. The chain employs TRBV2 and TRBJ2-5; 8 bases match TRBD1. The origin of this receptor is a girl aged 2 to 9 with cystic fibrosis. Sequencing was done on a sample of blood. CDR3: CASSGTGGGETQYF. CDR3 sequence (DNA): TGTGCCAGCAGCGGGACAGGAGGAGGGGAGACCCAGTACTTC.